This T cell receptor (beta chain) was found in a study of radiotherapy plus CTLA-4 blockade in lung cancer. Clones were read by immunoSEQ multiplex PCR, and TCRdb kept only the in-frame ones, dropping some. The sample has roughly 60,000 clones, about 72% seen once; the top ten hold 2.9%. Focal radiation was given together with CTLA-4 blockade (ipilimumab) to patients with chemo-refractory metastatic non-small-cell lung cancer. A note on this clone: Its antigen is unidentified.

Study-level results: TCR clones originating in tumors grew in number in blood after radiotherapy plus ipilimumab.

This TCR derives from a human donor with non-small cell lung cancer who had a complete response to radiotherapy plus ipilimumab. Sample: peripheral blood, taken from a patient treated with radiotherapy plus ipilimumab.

This CDR3 reads CASSLGAGFHGYTF. As DNA, the CDR3 is TGTGCCAGCAGCTTAGGGGCAGGATTCCATGGCTACACCTTC. The V call is TRBV11-2, the J call TRBJ1-2; D is uncertain. The CDR3 extends over 14 amino acids. With 1 base removed from V and 6 bases from J, the gap between germline ends came to 12 bases. From germline, CDR1 is SGHAT and CDR2 FQNNGV.